This entry features one T cell receptor (beta chain) sequence. The data were obtained in a study of response to subunit inactivated influenza vaccine. TCRdb re-derived calls from the RT-PCR reads in MiXCR, one entry per CDR3 protein. The sample consists of approximately 500,000 distinct CDR3 sequences, around a quarter of them appearing once. The ends lost 6 bases at V and 6 bases at J; junction bases unmatched: 9. The germline V gene encodes CDR1 MNHNS and CDR2 SASEGT. The CDR3 has 14 amino acids. The data were also submitted as part of a second study, on T cells expressing NK-cell markers. From that study: Scientists made TCR beta cDNA using 5'RACE template switching with UMIs. Each TCR beta repertoire originated in sorted T cells that were CD3+CD56+NKG2C+, CD3+CD56+NKG2C- or CD3+CD56-NKG2C+. Eight donors were sequenced, of whom seven were HCMV-seropositive, while the remaining one was HCMV-seronegative. NKG2C+ dominant clonotype frequencies in six donors were about 1.0-7.5% of CD8+ T cells. Dominance of the CD3+CD56-NKG2C+ fraction by these clonotypes also held in a handful of donors.

Source: CD4+ T cells sorted from PBMCs, taken roughly 12 days after vaccination. The chain recombines TRBV6-1 with TRBJ1-2; TRBD1 aligns across 8 bases. This TCR came from a man aged 45 to 65 who received an inactivated influenza vaccine. The chain's CDR3 is CASRPGQVMDGYTF. The CDR3 region has the DNA TGTGCCAGCAGACCGGGACAGGTAATGGATGGCTACACCTTC.